Presented here are 11 T cell receptor beta chains from one specimen sequenced in a study of T cell repertoires in cytomegalovirus infection (dated 2019 in TCRdb). These receptors are not linked to any known antigen. The intended sense of this specimen's treatment or condition label: in vitro stimulation with specific CMV peptide epitopes to enrich CMV-specific T cells. Sequencing was carried out with an Illumina HiSeq 1500. TCRdb reprocessed the public reads (quality trimming at Q25 with fastp, clone calling with MiXCR) and kept in-frame beta chains. Each entry merges the rows of one CDR3 protein and shows their most common DNA and genes. The sample records approximately 300,000 distinct CDR3 sequences, roughly 25% of which are singletons. The ten most abundant clones make up about 14% of the sample. The sequencing here drew on cultured PBMCs, taken from culture after CMV antigen stimulation. These receptors were collected from a human donor in good health (CMV status not recorded). Some clones in this sample may be carry-over from other donors' samples.

This chain uses TRBV6-6 with TRBJ2-5; 9 nucleotides line up with TRBD2. The CDR3 sequence is 19 residues long. Germline lookup yields CDR1 MNHNY and CDR2 SVGAGI (reference sequence). V trimming: 0 bases; J trimming: 1 base; junction bases outside the gene matches: 12. The CDR3 bases are TGTGCCAGCAGTTACTCGAGGAAAGGGCTAGCGGGACTCCAAGAGACCCAGTACTTC. This translates into CASSYSRKGLAGLQETQYF.

This clonotype was seen only a few times. The V and J genes are TRBV12-3 or TRBV12-4 and TRBJ2-3; the match to TRBD2 covers 7 bases. The CDR3 runs 16 residues. After removal of 2 bases from V and 4 bases from J, the junction contained 9 bases not matched to a gene. The DNA of the CDR3 is TGTGCCAGCAGTTTATCGACTAGCTATATCGCAGATACGCAGTATTTT. Its translation is CASSLSTSYIADTQYF.

This clonotype has at least ten counts. The chain has TRBV7-2 and TRBJ1-4; D ambiguous. Trimming shortened V by 0 bases and J by 4 bases, and 6 bases separated the two germline ends. This CDR3 is built from 14 residues. The germline V gene encodes CDR1 SGHTA and CDR2 FQGNSA. The DNA for the CDR3 is TGTGCCAGCAGCTTAGCTGGCCATAATGAAAAACTGTTTTTT. Its translation is CASSLAGHNEKLFF.

The rearrangement links TRBV12-3 or TRBV12-4 to TRBJ1-6, with 9 positions matching TRBD1. Trimming at V came to 9 bases and at J to 8 bases, leaving 5 bases not matched to a gene. The CDR3 has 13 residues. In DNA, the CDR3 is TGTGCCAGTAAGGGACAGGGCGATTCACCCCTCCACTTT. Protein product: CASKGQGDSPLHF.

The chain recombines TRBV27 with TRBJ2-7; 12 nucleotides agree with TRBD2. Germline CDR1 MNHEY, CDR2 SMNVEV (reference sequence). The CDR3 totals 15 residues. Losses at the gene ends were 7 bases for V and 7 bases for J; bases not matched to a gene: 11. The CDR3 here is CASTDAGLAGLEQYF. The CDR3, as DNA: TGTGCCAGCACCGACGCAGGACTAGCGGGACTTGAGCAGTACTTC.

This clonotype was counted at least ten times. The chain couples TRBV7-6 to TRBJ2-3; weak D call: TRBD2 (6 bases). Germline V gives CDR1 SGHVS, CDR2 FNYEAQ. This CDR3 comprises 16 residues. V gave up 5 bases and J gave up 2 bases, with 17 bases separating them. The DNA of the CDR3 is TGTGCCAGCAGCGTCACCGGGACTCGGTCCACAGATACGCAGTATTTT. Its protein is CASSVTGTRSTDTQYF.

The table lists this clonotype with a few counts. V gene TRBV12-3 or TRBV12-4 combines with J gene TRBJ2-7, with TRBD2 matching 10 bases. The CDR3 has 13 amino acids. J lost 3 bases, V lost 5 bases, and 1 base had no gene match. This CDR3 is CASSQREGYEQYV. CDR3 coding DNA: TGTGCCAGCAGTCAGCGGGAGGGCTACGAGCAGTACGTC.

This chain joins TRBV7-8 and TRBJ2-1, with 8 bases aligning to TRBD2. V lost 8 bases and J lost 4; bases outside the gene matches: 7. Germline CDR1 reads SGHVS; CDR2 reads FQNEAQ. The CDR3 extends over 14 amino acids. This CDR3 is CASRGGPGYNEQFF. CDR3 nucleotide sequence: TGTGCCAGCCGCGGGGGGCCTGGGTACAATGAGCAGTTCTTC.

This clonotype was found a few times. The chain carries TRBV14 and TRBJ2-1; a possible D gene is TRBD1 (5 bases). CDR3 length: 20 residues. V shed 5 bases and J shed 1 base, with 27 bases lying between them. Germline lookup yields CDR1 SGHDN and CDR2 FVKESK. Here the CDR3 reads CASSTPRLTESPRSYNEQFF. The DNA of the CDR3 is TGTGCCAGCAGCACTCCCCGCCTGACAGAAAGCCCCAGGTCCTACAATGAGCAGTTCTTC.

This clonotype was seen more than once but under ten times. This chain joins TRBV6-8 and TRBJ2-1; the match to TRBD1 covers 8 bases. Germline lookup yields CDR1 MNHGY and CDR2 SAAAGT. V dropped 0 bases and J dropped 2; count of bases not matched to a gene: 3. The CDR3 is made up of 16 amino acids. CDR3 nucleotide sequence: TGTGCCAGCAGTTACTCGTTGGGACAGGCCTACAATGAGCAGTTCTTC. The encoded protein is CASSYSLGQAYNEQFF.

This chain connects TRBV2 to TRBJ2-1; TRBD2 matches at 11 bases. The trim removed 1 base at V and 9 bases at J, leaving 5 bases unmatched. Per the germline V gene, CDR1 is SNHLY and CDR2 is FYNNEI. The CDR3 is 15 amino acids. CDR3: CASSEGSGRAGEQFF. The CDR3 DNA reads as TGTGCCAGCAGTGAAGGTAGCGGGAGGGCCGGTGAGCAGTTCTTC.